Presented here are 28 T cell receptor beta chains from one specimen sequenced in a study of T cell responses to AZD1222 COVID-19 vaccine. The table came from immunoSEQ multiplex PCR; TCRdb's copy has only in-frame clones and leaves some out. Altogether some 190,000 clones are present, approximately 91% being singletons, with the ten largest covering over 1.5%. Sequencing was performed on peripheral blood, taken 28 days after the second AZD1222 dose. The receptor set was obtained from an adult who received the AZD1222 COVID-19 vaccine.

This chain uses TRBV29-1 with TRBJ2-1, with TRBD2 matching 10 bases. V dropped 7 bases and J dropped 8; count of bases not matched to a gene: 17. The CDR3 is 16 amino acids. Looked up from germline, CDR1 is SQVTM and CDR2 is ANQGSEA. The DNA of the CDR3 is TGCAGCGCCGCGGGCCCTCTAGCGGGGGCGTTGGATGAGCAGTTCTTC. Translation: CSAAGPLAGALDEQFF.

This clone showed up just once. This chain uses TRBV5-1 with TRBJ1-4; possibly TRBD1 for D (5 bases). With 2 bases removed from V and 0 bases from J, the gap between germline ends came to 8 bases. The CDR3 extends over 15 amino acids. Germline V gene sequence: CDR1 SGHRS, CDR2 YFSETQ. In DNA, the CDR3 is TGCGCCAGCAGCTTTACAGGCTCAACTAATGAAAAACTGTTTTTT. Translation gives CASSFTGSTNEKLFF.

This chain joins TRBV19 and TRBJ1-1; D unclear. CDR3 size: 12 residues. Trimming pared 5 bases from V and 8 bases from J, leaving 12 bases between. Looked up from germline, CDR1 is LNHDA and CDR2 is SQIVND (reference sequence). The CDR3 region is CASSFGSREAFF. CDR3 sequence (DNA): TGTGCCAGTAGTTTCGGTAGCAGGGAAGCTTTCTTT.

This clone was detected only a few times. The genes are TRBV9 and TRBJ2-1; D may match TRBD1 or TRBD2 (5 bases each). V was pared by 4 bases and J by 3 bases, with 11 bases between. In germline, CDR1 is SGDLS, CDR2 YYNGEE. The CDR3 covers 14 residues. The CDR3 sequence: CASSKRTLYNEQFF. Here the CDR3 DNA reads TGTGCCAGCAGCAAGCGGACACTCTACAATGAGCAGTTCTTC.

V and J are TRBV6-2 or TRBV6-3 and TRBJ1-2; D is uncertain. Deletions cut 3 bases from V and 13 bases from J, with 15 bases between. The CDR3 is 12 amino acids. Germline CDR1 is MNHEY and CDR2 is SVGEGT. The CDR3 nucleotides read TGTGCCAGCAGTTATTCTCCGGGATTGGGCACCTTC. Its protein is CASSYSPGLGTF.

The chain uses TRBV11-2 and TRBJ2-4, with TRBD2 as a possible D gene (6 bases). This CDR3 has 15 amino acids. In germline, CDR1 is SGHAT, CDR2 FQNNGV. Trimming took 5 bases from V and 3 from J, leaving 14 bases between them. The CDR3 sequence: CASSRDLSYKNIQYF. CDR3 in DNA: TGTGCCAGCAGCCGGGACTTATCCTACAAAAACATTCAGTACTTC. Using reference TRBV11-2 and TRBJ2-4 for the parts outside the CDR3, the full variable domain is EAGVAQSPRYKIIEKRQSVAFWCNPISGHATLYWYQQILGQGPKLLIQFQNNGVVDDSQLPKDRFSAERLKGVDSTLKIQPAKLEDSAVYLCASSRDLSYKNIQYFGAGTRLSVL.

This sequence joins TRBV5-1 and TRBJ1-2, with D possibly being TRBD1 (6 bases). The CDR3 consists of 14 residues. The germline V gene encodes CDR1 SGHRS and CDR2 YFSETQ. V was cut by 6 bases and J by 4 bases, with 16 bases left in between. The CDR3 DNA sequence: TGCGCCAGCACCGACCCCAGGGGTGCCTATGGCTACACCTTC. The encoded protein is CASTDPRGAYGYTF.

The J gene is TRBJ2-7, the V gene TRBV5-1, with 7 bases matching TRBD2. V lost 4 bases and J lost 3; bases outside the gene matches: 4. In germline, CDR1 is SGHRS, CDR2 YFSETQ. CDR3 size: 13 residues. CDR3 coding DNA: TGCGCCAGCAGCCCCCGGGACTACTACGAGCAGTACTTC. This codes for CASSPRDYYEQYF.

V usage is TRBV12-3 or TRBV12-4 and J usage is TRBJ2-3; 7 bases align to TRBD1. The CDR3 extends over 13 amino acids. After removal of 6 bases from V and 6 bases from J, the junction contained 6 bases not matched to a gene. The CDR3 is CASRRGGSDTQYF. In DNA, the CDR3 is TGTGCCAGCAGAAGAGGGGGCAGCGATACGCAGTATTTT.

The rearrangement uses TRBV7-2 and TRBJ2-7; D unclear. This CDR3 is built from 11 residues. CDR1 is SGHTA and CDR2 is FQGNSA in the germline V gene. The V end lost 2 bases, the J end lost 5 bases, and 4 bases lay between the germline ends. The CDR3: CASSLQDEQYF. CDR3 in DNA: TGTGCCAGCAGCTTACAAGACGAGCAGTACTTC.

The V call is TRBV18, the J call TRBJ1-1; no clear D gene. Trimming pared 0 bases from V and 6 bases from J, leaving 14 bases between. There are 15 residues in the CDR3. Germline V CDR1 and CDR2: KGHSH, LQKENI. The CDR3 bases are TGTGCCAGCTCACCACCGGGGTCAGGCCGGGCTGAAGCTTTCTTT. It is translated as CASSPPGSGRAEAFF.

The J gene is TRBJ2-7, the V gene TRBV27; 9 bases agree with TRBD2. Germline V gives CDR1 MNHEY, CDR2 SMNVEV (reference sequence). V shed 2 bases, J shed 5 bases, and the junction held 16 bases outside the gene matches. The CDR3 extends over 18 amino acids. The CDR3 spells CASSLLNPLSGSINEQYF. The CDR3 DNA follows: TGTGCCAGCAGTTTACTCAACCCCCTTAGCGGGAGTATCAACGAGCAGTACTTC.

CDR3 in amino acids: CASRNRYTDTQYF. The CDR3 nucleotides read TGTGCCAGCAGGAACAGATACACAGATACGCAGTATTTT. V gene TRBV25-1 combines with J gene TRBJ2-3; no clear D gene. Trimming removed 6 bases at V and 2 bases at J, with 9 bases between. The CDR3 covers 13 residues. Germline assignment: CDR1 MGHDK and CDR2 SYGVNS.

The chain employs TRBV3-1 (or the pseudogene TRBV3-2) and TRBJ1-1, with TRBD1 identical over 11 bases. The CDR3 loop spans 13 amino acids. From germline, CDR1 is LGHDT and CDR2 YNNKEL (reference sequence). V lost 4 bases, J lost 11 bases, and 6 bases stayed unmatched. The CDR3 bases are TGTGCCAGCAGCCGGACAGGGGGCTTGGAGGCTTTCTTT. Protein: CASSRTGGLEAFF.

The CDR3 sequence: CASSGSFRYEQYF. The CDR3 region has the DNA TGTGCCAGCAGCGGGAGTTTTCGCTACGAGCAGTACTTC. The V call is TRBV7-9, the J call TRBJ2-7; possibly TRBD2 for D (5 bases). This CDR3 has 13 amino acids. Trimming cost V 5 bases and J 3 bases, with 11 bases left between them. Germline V lookup: CDR1 SEHNR, CDR2 FQNEAQ (reference sequence).

The V and J genes are TRBV6-4 and TRBJ1-2, with a tentative D call TRBD1 (5 bases). The CDR3 has 11 amino acids. V lost 2 bases and J lost 14, with 12 bases in between. Germline CDR1 reads MRHNA; CDR2 reads SNTAGT. The CDR3 loop reads CASSDGRTRTF. The CDR3 DNA is TGTGCCAGCAGTGACGGAAGGACAAGGACCTTC.

The chain is built from TRBV6-4 and TRBJ1-5, with 8 nucleotides matching TRBD1. Trimming removed 2 bases from V and 15 bases from J; junction bases left unmatched: 9. Germline-derived CDR1 and CDR2 are MRHNA and SNTAGT. The CDR3 consists of 13 residues. CDR3 in amino acids: CASSDTPGQVMHF. Here the CDR3 DNA reads TGTGCCAGCAGTGACACACCGGGACAGGTCATGCATTTT.

This clone was seen once. The same CDR3 is also encoded by other DNA sequences in this sample. The V and J genes are TRBV12-3 or TRBV12-4 and TRBJ2-7, with D perhaps being TRBD1 or TRBD2 (5 bases each). The ends were cut back, 6 bases at V and 4 bases at J, with 10 bases in the middle. The CDR3 has 12 amino acids. The CDR3 is CASSLGTYEQYF. CDR3 in DNA: TGTGCCAGCAGCCTGGGGACGTACGAGCAGTACTTC.

The CDR3: CASSRPYEQYF. The CDR3, as DNA: TGTGCCAGCAGCCGGCCCTACGAGCAGTACTTC. The V gene is TRBV21-1, the J gene TRBJ2-7. TRBV21-1 is marked as a pseudogene. CDR3 length: 11 residues.

The V gene is TRBV6-2 or TRBV6-3, the J gene TRBJ2-1, with D possibly TRBD2 on 7 matching bases. V lost 6 bases and J 0 bases, leaving 24 bases between the germline ends. The CDR3 spans 19 residues. Germline V gene data show CDR1 as MNHEY and CDR2 as SVGEGT. CDR3 protein: CASSLYTPEGGGSYNEQFF. In nucleotides, the CDR3 is TGTGCCAGCAGCCTATATACCCCCGAGGGGGGGGGCTCCTACAATGAGCAGTTCTTC.

The chain couples TRBV18 to TRBJ2-4; D uncertain. Germline V gene data show CDR1 as KGHSH and CDR2 as LQKENI. The CDR3 totals 14 residues. Trimming pared 2 bases from V and 0 bases from J, leaving 5 bases between. The CDR3 region is CASSPGLAKNIQYF. Here the CDR3 DNA reads TGTGCCAGCTCACCAGGGTTAGCCAAAAACATTCAGTACTTC.

The rearrangement uses TRBV7-9 and TRBJ1-4; D is unclear. V shed 3 bases and J shed 8 bases, with 10 bases lying between them. This CDR3 contains 13 residues. Per germline, CDR1 SEHNR and CDR2 FQNEAQ (reference sequence). The CDR3 sequence is CASSFGVEEKLFF. The CDR3 DNA follows: TGTGCCAGCAGCTTTGGGGTGGAAGAAAAACTGTTTTTT.

J is TRBJ2-1 and V is TRBV7-8; 7 bases agree with TRBD1. With V trimmed by 4 bases and J by 0 bases, 3 bases remained unmatched. The CDR3 loop spans 15 amino acids. Germline lookup yields CDR1 SGHVS and CDR2 FQNEAQ. In DNA, the CDR3 is TGTGCCAGCAGCTCGGGACAGTCCTCCTACAATGAGCAGTTCTTC. Translation gives CASSSGQSSYNEQFF.

The chain carries TRBV18 and TRBJ1-1; D call uncertain. Germline V lookup: CDR1 KGHSH, CDR2 LQKENI. V lost 2 bases and J lost 0, with 10 bases in between. The CDR3 covers 15 residues. The CDR3 reads CASSPSVRLNTEAFF. As DNA, the CDR3 is TGTGCCAGCTCACCATCCGTAAGGCTGAACACTGAAGCTTTCTTT.

The rearrangement joins TRBV27 to TRBJ1-6; no clear D gene. The CDR3 loop spans 18 amino acids. V was shortened by 3 bases and J by 7 bases, with 22 bases between the two germline ends. Germline assignment: CDR1 MNHEY and CDR2 SMNVEV (reference sequence). This CDR3 is CASSFSGLRGAGNSPLHF. The CDR3, as DNA: TGTGCCAGCAGTTTTAGCGGGCTCCGCGGCGCGGGGAATTCACCCCTCCACTTT.

V and J are TRBV5-6 and TRBJ2-7, with D possibly TRBD1 on 6 matching bases. Germline-derived CDR1 and CDR2 are SGHDT and YYEEEE. V lost 0 bases and J lost 7, with 14 bases in between. This CDR3 comprises 14 residues. The CDR3 DNA reads TGTGCCAGCAGCTTGGAACAGGGCCATAGAGAGCAGTACTTC. Translated: CASSLEQGHREQYF.

V gene TRBV6-1 combines with J gene TRBJ1-1; D is perhaps TRBD1 (5 bases). The CDR3 is 16 amino acids. Germline assignment: CDR1 MNHNS and CDR2 SASEGT. Trimming took 0 bases from V and 3 from J, leaving 14 bases between them. CDR3 in amino acids: CASSEAPDSWDTEAFF. In DNA form, the CDR3 reads TGTGCCAGCAGTGAAGCGCCCGACAGCTGGGACACTGAAGCTTTCTTT.

This clone appeared a single time. This same CDR3 is encoded by further DNA sequences in the sample. This sequence joins TRBV27 and TRBJ2-7; D tentatively fits TRBD1 or TRBD2 (5 bases each). The CDR3 is made up of 13 amino acids. V shed 5 bases and J shed 4 bases, with 12 bases lying between them. The germline gives CDR1 MNHEY, CDR2 SMNVEV (reference sequence). Here the CDR3 reads CASSLGTGYEQYF. CDR3 DNA sequence: TGTGCCAGCAGTCTGGGGACCGGGTACGAGCAGTACTTC.